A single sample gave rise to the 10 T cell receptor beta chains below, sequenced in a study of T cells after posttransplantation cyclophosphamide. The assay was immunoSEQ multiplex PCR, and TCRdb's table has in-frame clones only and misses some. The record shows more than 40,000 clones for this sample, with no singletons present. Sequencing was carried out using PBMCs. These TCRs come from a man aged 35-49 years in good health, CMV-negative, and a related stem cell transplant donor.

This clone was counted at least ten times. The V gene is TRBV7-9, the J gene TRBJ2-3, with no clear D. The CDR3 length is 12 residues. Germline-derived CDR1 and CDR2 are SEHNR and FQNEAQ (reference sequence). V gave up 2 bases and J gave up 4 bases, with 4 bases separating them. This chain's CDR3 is CASSLLPDTQYF. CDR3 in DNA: TGTGCCAGCAGCTTACTCCCAGATACGCAGTATTTT.

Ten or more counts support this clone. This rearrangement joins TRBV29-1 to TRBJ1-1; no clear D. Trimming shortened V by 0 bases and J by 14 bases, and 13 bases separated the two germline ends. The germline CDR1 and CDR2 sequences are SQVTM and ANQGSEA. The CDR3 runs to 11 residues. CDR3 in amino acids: CSVEEQAGMFF. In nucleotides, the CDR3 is TGCAGCGTTGAAGAGCAGGCAGGCATGTTCTTT.

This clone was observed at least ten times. The DNA of the CDR3 is TGTGCCGGGGGCAGCACGGACAGGGTCCCCGATACGCAGTATTTT. It specifies CAGGSTDRVPDTQYF. This rearrangement joins TRBV7-9 to TRBJ2-3; 8 nucleotides align to TRBD1. Per germline, CDR1 SEHNR and CDR2 FQNEAQ (reference sequence). The trim removed 11 bases at V and 6 bases at J, leaving 16 bases unmatched. The CDR3 is made up of 15 amino acids.

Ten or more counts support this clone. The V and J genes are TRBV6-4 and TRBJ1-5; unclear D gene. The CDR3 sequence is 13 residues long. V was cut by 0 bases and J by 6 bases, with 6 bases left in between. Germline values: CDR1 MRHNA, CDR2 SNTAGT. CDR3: CASSDSEGQPQHF. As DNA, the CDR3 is TGTGCCAGCAGTGACTCGGAGGGTCAGCCCCAGCATTTT.

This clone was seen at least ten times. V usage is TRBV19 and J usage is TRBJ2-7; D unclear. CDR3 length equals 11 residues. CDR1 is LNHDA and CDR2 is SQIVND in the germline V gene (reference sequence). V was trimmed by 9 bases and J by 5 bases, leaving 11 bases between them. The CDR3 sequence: CASGEVDEQYF. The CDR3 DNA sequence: TGTGCCAGCGGTGAGGTCGACGAGCAGTACTTC.

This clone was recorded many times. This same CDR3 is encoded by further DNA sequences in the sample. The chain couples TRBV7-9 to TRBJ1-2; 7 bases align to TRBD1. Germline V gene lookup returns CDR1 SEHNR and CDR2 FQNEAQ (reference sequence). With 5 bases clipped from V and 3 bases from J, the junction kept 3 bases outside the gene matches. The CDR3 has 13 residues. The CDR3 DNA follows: TGTGCCAGCAGCCTTGGACAGGACTATGGCTACACCTTC. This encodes CASSLGQDYGYTF. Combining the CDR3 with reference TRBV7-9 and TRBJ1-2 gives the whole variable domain DTGVSQNPRHKITKRGQNVTFRCDPISEHNRLYWYRQTLGQGPEFLTYFQNEAQLEKSRLLSDRFSAERPKGSFSTLEIQRTEQGDSAMYLCASSLGQDYGYTFGSGTRLTVV.

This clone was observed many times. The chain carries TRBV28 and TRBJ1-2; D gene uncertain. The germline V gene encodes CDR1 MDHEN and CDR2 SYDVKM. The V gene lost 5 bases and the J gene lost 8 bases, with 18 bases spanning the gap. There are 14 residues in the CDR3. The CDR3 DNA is TGTGCCAGCAGTACCCGAGGACGGCCGGGAGGCTACACCTTC. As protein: CASSTRGRPGGYTF.

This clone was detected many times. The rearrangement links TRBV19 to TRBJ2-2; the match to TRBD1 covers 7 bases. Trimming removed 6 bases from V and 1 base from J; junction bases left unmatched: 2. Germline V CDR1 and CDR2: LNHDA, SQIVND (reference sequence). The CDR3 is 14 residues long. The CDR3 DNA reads TGTGCCAGTAGGAGACAGGGGAACACCGGGGAGCTGTTTTTT. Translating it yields CASRRQGNTGELFF.

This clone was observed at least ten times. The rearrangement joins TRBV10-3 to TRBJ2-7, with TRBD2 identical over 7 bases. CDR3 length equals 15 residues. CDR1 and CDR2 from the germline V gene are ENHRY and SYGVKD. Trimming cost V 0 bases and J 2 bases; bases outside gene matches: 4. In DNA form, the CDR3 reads TGTGCCATCAGTGAGTCTCGGGACTACCCCTACGAGCAGTACTTC. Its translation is CAISESRDYPYEQYF.

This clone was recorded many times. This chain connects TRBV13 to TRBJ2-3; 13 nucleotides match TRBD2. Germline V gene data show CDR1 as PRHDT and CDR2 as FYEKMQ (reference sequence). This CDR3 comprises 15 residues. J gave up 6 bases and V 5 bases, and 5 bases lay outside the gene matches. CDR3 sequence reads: CASSPKGLAGDTQYF. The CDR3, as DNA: TGTGCCAGCAGCCCAAAGGGACTAGCGGGGGATACGCAGTATTTT.